The rows below give T cell receptor beta chains drawn from one sample of a study of PD-1 blockade in mismatch repair-deficient tumors. Sequenced by immunoSEQ multiplex PCR; TCRdb stores in-frame clones only, minus some. This table holds just under 80,000 clones, approximately 80% found once. The material was peripheral blood, obtained 44 weeks after starting pembrolizumab. The receptors were sampled from an adult with mismatch repair-deficient cancer. CDR3s include the opening cysteine and the closing phenylalanine or tryptophan. D genes are given only for firm matches. Clone size is given for some rows only: seen once, a few or many times, or a class if the clone is expanded.

clone size | J gene | V gene | D gene | CDR3 protein | CDR3 DNA
. | TRBJ2-5 | TRBV18 | . | CASSRVSGQETQYF | TGTGCCAGCTCACGCGTCTCGGGACAAGAGACCCAGTACTTC
. | TRBJ1-1 | TRBV18 | . | CASEAGLTEAFF | TGTGCCAGCGAGGCGGGCCTTACGGAAGCTTTCTTT
. | TRBJ1-6 | TRBV27 | . | CASSVTRGPIYNSPLHF | TGTGCCAGCAGTGTAACGAGGGGACCAATCTATAATTCACCCCTCCACTTT
. | TRBJ2-2 | TRBV4-3 | . | CASSQEKGVSTGELFF | TGCGCCAGCAGCCAAGAAAAGGGAGTGAGCACCGGGGAGCTGTTTTTT
. | TRBJ1-1 | TRBV19 | . | CASSTLYTEAFF | TGTGCCAGTAGTACTTTATACACTGAAGCTTTCTTT
. | TRBJ2-3 | TRBV30 | . | CAWEHPGASTDTQYF | TGTGCCTGGGAACACCCAGGGGCTAGCACAGATACGCAGTATTTT
once | TRBJ2-7 | TRBV6-1 | . | CASSEPDPLEQYF | TGTGCCAGCAGTGAACCGGATCCGCTCGAGCAGTACTTC
. | TRBJ1-1 | TRBV25-1 | . | CASSEFGGSEAFF | TGTGCCAGCAGTGAATTCGGAGGTTCTGAAGCTTTCTTT
. | TRBJ2-3 | TRBV6-5 | . | CASSSRQDLSTDTQYF | TGTGCCAGCAGTTCCAGACAAGACCTTAGCACAGATACGCAGTATTTT
few | TRBJ1-1 | TRBV30 | . | CAWSLQGFGTEAFF | TGTGCCTGGAGTTTACAGGGCTTTGGGACTGAAGCTTTCTTT
. | TRBJ2-1 | TRBV29-1 | TRBD2 | CSVQGLAGVNEQFF | TGCAGCGTTCAGGGACTAGCGGGAGTCAATGAGCAGTTCTTC
. | TRBJ2-1 | TRBV6-5 | TRBD2 | CASSYRVAGGPSEQFF | TGTGCCAGCAGTTACCGGGTCGCGGGGGGCCCGAGTGAGCAGTTCTTC
. | TRBJ2-7 | TRBV6-1 | . | CASSVFYRADYEQYF | TGTGCCAGCAGTGTGTTTTACAGGGCCGACTACGAGCAGTACTTC
. | TRBJ2-1 | TRBV9 | TRBD2 | CASSVVAGVEQFF | TGTGCCAGCAGCGTAGTAGCGGGAGTTGAGCAGTTCTTC
few | TRBJ2-6 | TRBV11-3 | . | CASSPRFSGANVLTF | TGTGCCAGCAGCCCTCGATTCTCTGGGGCCAACGTCCTGACTTTC
few | TRBJ2-2 | TRBV5-4 | . | CASSLDRVGELFF | TGTGCCAGCAGCTTGGATCGAGTCGGGGAGCTGTTTTTT
. | TRBJ2-7 | TRBV11-2 | TRBD2 | CASSLVVAGGPYEQYF | TGTGCCAGCAGCTTAGTGGTAGCGGGAGGGCCCTACGAGCAGTACTTC
once | TRBJ1-3 | TRBV5-1 | . | CASSLGVGGTSGNTIYF | TGCGCCAGCAGCTTAGGAGTCGGTGGAACCTCTGGAAACACCATATATTTT
. | TRBJ2-2 | TRBV6-1 | . | CASSALQINTGELFF | TGTGCCAGCAGCGCACTACAGATTAACACCGGGGAGCTGTTTTTT
. | TRBJ1-2 | TRBV7-9 | . | CASSLQVNYGYTF | TGTGCCAGCAGCTTACAGGTGAACTATGGCTACACCTTC
. | TRBJ2-7 | TRBV5-6 | . | CASSLGSGGTYEQYF | TGTGCCAGCAGCTTGGGGAGCGGAGGGACTTACGAGCAGTACTTC
once | TRBJ2-1 | TRBV4-1 | . | CASSQDTSYPYNEQFF | TGCGCCAGCAGCCAAGATACTAGCTACCCATACAATGAGCAGTTCTTC
. | TRBJ2-5 | TRBV5-1 | . | CASRRDTSQETQYF | TGCGCCAGCAGGAGGGACACCTCTCAAGAGACCCAGTACTTC
. | TRBJ2-1 | TRBV5-4 | TRBD2 | CASSLSERDARVF | TGTGCCAGCAGCTTATCTGAGCGGGACGCTAGGGTCTTC
. | TRBJ2-6 | TRBV4-1 | . | CASSQEQTFSGANVLTF | TGCGCCAGCAGCCAAGAACAGACCTTCTCTGGGGCCAACGTCCTGACTTTC
many | TRBJ2-1 | TRBV6-1 | . | CASSEFPSDEQFF | TGTGCCAGCAGTGAATTCCCCAGCGATGAGCAGTTCTTC
. | TRBJ2-1 | TRBV9 | . | CASSVDPARGQSSYNEQFF | TGTGCCAGCAGCGTAGACCCCGCCAGAGGACAGAGTTCCTACAATGAGCAGTTCTTC